This TCR beta chain was identified during a study of cytomegalovirus exposure and HLA in healthy donors. V gave up 2 bases and J gave up 7 bases, with 9 bases separating them. CDR1 is GTSNPN and CDR2 is SVGIG in the germline V gene (reference sequence). The CDR3 totals 12 residues. As regards this clone: What it binds is unknown.

Findings of the study overall: Likely technical artifact: a cluster of highly shared sequence variants.

PCR was performed using 60 Vbeta and 13 Jbeta primers. The protocol was immunoSEQ multiplex PCR, while the TCRdb copy is restricted to in-frame clones and leaves out a portion. The sample holds under 200,000 clones; more than 70% are singletons and the top ten take around 0.98%. The chain has TRBV30 and TRBJ2-1; D may be TRBD2 (5 bases). The clonotype was recovered from a man aged 25 to 40 in good health and CMV-seronegative. Sequencing was performed on PBMCs. CDR3 sequence (DNA): TGTGCCTGGAGTTTGCGAGGGAATGAGCAGTTCTTC. Its protein product is CAWSLRGNEQFF.